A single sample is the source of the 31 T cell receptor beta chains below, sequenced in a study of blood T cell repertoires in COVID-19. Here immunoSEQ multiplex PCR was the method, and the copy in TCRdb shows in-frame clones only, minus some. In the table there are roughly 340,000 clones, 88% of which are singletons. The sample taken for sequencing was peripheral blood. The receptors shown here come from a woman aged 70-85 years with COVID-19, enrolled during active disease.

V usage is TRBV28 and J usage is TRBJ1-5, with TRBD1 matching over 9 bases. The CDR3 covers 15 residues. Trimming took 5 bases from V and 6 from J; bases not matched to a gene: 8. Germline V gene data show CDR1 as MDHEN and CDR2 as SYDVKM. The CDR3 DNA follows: TGTGCCAGCAGTACAGGGGGCGTTGGTGGTCAGCCCCAGCATTTT. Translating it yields CASSTGGVGGQPQHF.

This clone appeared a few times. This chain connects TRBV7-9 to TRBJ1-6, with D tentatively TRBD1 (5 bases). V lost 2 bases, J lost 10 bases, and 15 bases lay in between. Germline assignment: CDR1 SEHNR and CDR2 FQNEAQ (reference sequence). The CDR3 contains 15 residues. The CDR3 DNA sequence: TGTGCCAGCAGCTTACGGGGCGGGGCGCGATCACCCCTCCACTTT. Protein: CASSLRGGARSPLHF.

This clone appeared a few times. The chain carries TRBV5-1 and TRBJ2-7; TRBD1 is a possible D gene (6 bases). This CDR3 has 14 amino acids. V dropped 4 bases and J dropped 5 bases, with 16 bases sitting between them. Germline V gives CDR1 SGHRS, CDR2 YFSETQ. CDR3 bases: TGCGCCAGCAGCCCCATAGGGGGAACGGACGAGCAGTACTTC. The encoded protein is CASSPIGGTDEQYF.

In DNA, the CDR3 is TGTGCCAGCAGTTACTCTTCGGGAGGGAGCCTCGGCTACACCTTC. Translating gives CASSYSSGGSLGYTF. The chain combines TRBV6-5 with TRBJ1-2; D is ambiguous. Germline values: CDR1 MNHEY, CDR2 SVGAGI. The V end lost 0 bases, the J end lost 8 bases, and 16 bases lay between the germline ends. The CDR3 extends over 15 amino acids.

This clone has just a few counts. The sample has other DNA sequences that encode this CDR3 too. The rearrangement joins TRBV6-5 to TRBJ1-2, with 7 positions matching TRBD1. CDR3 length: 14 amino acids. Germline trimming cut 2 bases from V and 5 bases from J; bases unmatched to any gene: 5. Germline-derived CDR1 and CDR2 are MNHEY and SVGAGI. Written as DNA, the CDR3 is TGTGCCAGCAGTTACGGGGGACAGCTATATGGCTACACCTTC. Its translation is CASSYGGQLYGYTF.

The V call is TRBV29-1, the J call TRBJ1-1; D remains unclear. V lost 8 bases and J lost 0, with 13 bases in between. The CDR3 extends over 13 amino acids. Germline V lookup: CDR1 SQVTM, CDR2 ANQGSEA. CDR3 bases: TGCAGCACCTGCCTACGCATGAACACTGAAGCTTTCTTT. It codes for CSTCLRMNTEAFF.

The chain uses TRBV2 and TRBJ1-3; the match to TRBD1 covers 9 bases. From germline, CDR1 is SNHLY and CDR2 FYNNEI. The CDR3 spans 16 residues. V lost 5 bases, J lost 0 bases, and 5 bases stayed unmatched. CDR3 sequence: CASSPGTGYSGNTIYF. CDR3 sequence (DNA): TGTGCCAGCAGTCCTGGGACAGGGTACTCTGGAAACACCATATATTTT.

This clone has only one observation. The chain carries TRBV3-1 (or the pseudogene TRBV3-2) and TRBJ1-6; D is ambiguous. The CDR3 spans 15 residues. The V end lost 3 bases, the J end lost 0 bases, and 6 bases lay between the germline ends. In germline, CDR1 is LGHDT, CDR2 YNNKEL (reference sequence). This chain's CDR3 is CASSQESSYNSPLHF. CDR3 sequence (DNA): TGTGCCAGCAGCCAGGAGAGCTCCTATAATTCACCCCTCCACTTT.

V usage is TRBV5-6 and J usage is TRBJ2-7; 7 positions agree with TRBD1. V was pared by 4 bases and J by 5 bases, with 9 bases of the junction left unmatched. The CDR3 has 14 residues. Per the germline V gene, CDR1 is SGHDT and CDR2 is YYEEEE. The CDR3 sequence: CASSRGDRVHEQYF. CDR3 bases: TGTGCCAGCAGCCGCGGTGACAGGGTCCACGAGCAGTACTTC.

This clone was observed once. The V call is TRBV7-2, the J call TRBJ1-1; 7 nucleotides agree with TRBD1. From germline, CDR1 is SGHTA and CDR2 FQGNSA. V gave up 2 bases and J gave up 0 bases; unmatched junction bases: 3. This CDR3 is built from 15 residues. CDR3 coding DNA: TGTGCCAGCAGCTTATCGACAGGGATGAACACTGAAGCTTTCTTT. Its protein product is CASSLSTGMNTEAFF.

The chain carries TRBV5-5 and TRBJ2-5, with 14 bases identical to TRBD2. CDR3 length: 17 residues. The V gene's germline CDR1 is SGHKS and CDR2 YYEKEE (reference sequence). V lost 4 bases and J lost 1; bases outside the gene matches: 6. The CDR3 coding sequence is TGTGCCAGCAGCCAAGGGACTAGCGGGGGTGTCCAAGAGACCCAGTACTTC. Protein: CASSQGTSGGVQETQYF.

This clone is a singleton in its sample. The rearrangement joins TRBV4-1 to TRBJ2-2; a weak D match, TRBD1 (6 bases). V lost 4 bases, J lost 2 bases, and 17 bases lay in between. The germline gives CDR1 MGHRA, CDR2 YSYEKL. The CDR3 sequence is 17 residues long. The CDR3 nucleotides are TGCGCCAGCAGCCTAACCAGGGGCTTCTTTAACACCGGGGAGCTGTTTTTT. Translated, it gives CASSLTRGFFNTGELFF.

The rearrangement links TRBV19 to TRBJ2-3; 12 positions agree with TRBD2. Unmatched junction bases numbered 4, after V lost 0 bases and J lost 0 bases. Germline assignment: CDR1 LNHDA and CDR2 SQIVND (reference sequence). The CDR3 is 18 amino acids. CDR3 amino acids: CASSIELAGGTSTDTQYF. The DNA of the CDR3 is TGTGCCAGTAGTATAGAACTAGCGGGGGGCACTAGCACAGATACGCAGTATTTT.

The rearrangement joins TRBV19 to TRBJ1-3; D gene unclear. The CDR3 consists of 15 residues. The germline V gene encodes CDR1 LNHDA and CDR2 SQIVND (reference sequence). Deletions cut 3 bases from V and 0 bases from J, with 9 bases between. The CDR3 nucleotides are TGTGCCAGTAGTATTAAGATCAGCTCTGGAAACACCATATATTTT. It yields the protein CASSIKISSGNTIYF.

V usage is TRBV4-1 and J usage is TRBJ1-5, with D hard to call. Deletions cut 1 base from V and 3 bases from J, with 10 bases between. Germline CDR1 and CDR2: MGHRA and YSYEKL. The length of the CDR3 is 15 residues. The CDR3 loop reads CASSQGGSFNQPQHF. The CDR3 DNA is TGCGCCAGCAGCCAAGGCGGGTCTTTCAATCAGCCCCAGCATTTT.

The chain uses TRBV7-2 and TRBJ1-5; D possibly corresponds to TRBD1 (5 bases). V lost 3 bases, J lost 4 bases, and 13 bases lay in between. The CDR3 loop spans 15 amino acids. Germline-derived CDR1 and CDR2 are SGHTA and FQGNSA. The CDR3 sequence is CASSLGEAGNQPQHF. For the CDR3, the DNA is TGTGCCAGCAGCTTGGGGGAGGCGGGGAATCAGCCCCAGCATTTT.

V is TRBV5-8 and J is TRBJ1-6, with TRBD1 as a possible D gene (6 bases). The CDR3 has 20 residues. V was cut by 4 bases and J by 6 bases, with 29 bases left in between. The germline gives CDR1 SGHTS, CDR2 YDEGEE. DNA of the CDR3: TGTGCCAGCAGCCGCCCACACAGGGACCTTTTCGATTTTACTAATTCACCCCTCCACTTT. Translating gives CASSRPHRDLFDFTNSPLHF.

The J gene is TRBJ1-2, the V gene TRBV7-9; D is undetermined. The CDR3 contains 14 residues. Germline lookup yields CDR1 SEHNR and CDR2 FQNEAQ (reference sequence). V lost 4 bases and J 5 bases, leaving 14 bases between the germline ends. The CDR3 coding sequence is TGTGCCAGCAGCTCCCCGCCGGAGTGGTATGGCTACACCTTC. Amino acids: CASSSPPEWYGYTF.

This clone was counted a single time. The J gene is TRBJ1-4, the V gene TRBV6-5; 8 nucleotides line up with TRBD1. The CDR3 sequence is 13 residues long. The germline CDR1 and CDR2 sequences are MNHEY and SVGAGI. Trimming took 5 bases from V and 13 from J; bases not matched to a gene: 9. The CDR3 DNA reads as TGTGCCAGCAGTCCTACCGACAGGGGAAGACTGTTTTTT. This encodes CASSPTDRGRLFF.

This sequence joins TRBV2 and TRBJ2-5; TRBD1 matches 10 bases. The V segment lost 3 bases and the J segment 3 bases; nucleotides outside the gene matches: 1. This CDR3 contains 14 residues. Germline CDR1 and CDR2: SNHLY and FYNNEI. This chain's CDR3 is CASSDGTGEETQYF. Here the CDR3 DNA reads TGTGCCAGCAGTGATGGGACAGGGGAAGAGACCCAGTACTTC.

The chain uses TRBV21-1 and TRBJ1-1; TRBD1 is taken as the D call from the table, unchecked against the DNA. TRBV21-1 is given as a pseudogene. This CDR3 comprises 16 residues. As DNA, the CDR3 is TGTGCCAGCAGCAAAGGTAACAGGGGAGAGAACACTGAAGCTTTCTTT. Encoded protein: CASSKGNRGENTEAFF.

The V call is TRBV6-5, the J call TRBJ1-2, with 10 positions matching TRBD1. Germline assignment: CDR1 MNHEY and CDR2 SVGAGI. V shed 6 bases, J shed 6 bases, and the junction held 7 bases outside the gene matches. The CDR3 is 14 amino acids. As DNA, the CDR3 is TGTGCCAGCAGACCCGGGACAGGGGTAAATGGCTACACCTTC. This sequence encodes CASRPGTGVNGYTF.

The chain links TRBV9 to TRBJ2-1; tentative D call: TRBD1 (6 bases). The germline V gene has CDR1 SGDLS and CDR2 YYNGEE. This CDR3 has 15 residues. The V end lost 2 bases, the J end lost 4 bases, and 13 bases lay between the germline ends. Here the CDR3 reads CASSVQGTGYNEQFF. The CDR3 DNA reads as TGTGCCAGCAGCGTGCAGGGGACGGGTTACAATGAGCAGTTCTTC.

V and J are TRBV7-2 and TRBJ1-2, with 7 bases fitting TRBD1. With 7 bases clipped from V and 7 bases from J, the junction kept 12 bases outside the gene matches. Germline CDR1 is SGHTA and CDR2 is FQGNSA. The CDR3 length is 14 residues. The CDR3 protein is CASTQGEGAGGYTF. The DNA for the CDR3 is TGTGCCAGCACTCAGGGTGAGGGGGCTGGTGGCTACACCTTC. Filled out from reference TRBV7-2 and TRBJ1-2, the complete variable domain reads GAGVSQSPSNKVTEKGKDVELRCDPISGHTALYWYRQSLGQGLEFLIYFQGNSAPDKSGLPSDRFSAERTGGSVSTLTIQRTQQEDSAVYLCASTQGEGAGGYTFGSGTRLTVV.

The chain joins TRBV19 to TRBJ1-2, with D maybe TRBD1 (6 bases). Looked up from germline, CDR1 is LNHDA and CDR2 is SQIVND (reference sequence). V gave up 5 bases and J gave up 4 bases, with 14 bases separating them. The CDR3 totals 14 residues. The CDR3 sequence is CASSLAGVAYGYTF. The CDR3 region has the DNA TGTGCCAGTAGTCTGGCAGGGGTGGCCTATGGCTACACCTTC.

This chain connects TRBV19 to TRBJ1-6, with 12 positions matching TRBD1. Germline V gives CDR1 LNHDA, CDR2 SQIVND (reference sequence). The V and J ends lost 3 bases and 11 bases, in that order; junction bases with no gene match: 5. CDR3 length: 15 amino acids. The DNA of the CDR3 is TGTGCCAGTAGTATTGGGACAGGGGGCGCAGCACCCCTCCACTTT. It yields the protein CASSIGTGGAAPLHF. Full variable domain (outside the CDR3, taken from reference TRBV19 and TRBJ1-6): DGGITQSPKYLFRKEGQNVTLSCEQNLNHDAMYWYRQDPGQGLRLIYYSQIVNDFQKGDIAEGYSVSREKKESFPLTVTSAQKNPTAFYLCASSIGTGGAAPLHFGNGTRLTVT.

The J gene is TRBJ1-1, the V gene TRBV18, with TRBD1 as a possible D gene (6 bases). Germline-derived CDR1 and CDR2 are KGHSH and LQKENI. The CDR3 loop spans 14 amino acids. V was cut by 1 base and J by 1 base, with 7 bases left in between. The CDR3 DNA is TGTGCCAGCTCACCACAGGACAGGAACACTGAAGCTTTCTTT. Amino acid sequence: CASSPQDRNTEAFF.

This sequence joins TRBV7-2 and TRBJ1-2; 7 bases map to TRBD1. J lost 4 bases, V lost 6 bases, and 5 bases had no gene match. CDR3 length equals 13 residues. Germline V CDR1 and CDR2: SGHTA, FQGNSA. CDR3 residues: CASRRQGFYGYTF. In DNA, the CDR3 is TGTGCCAGCAGACGACAGGGCTTCTATGGCTACACCTTC.

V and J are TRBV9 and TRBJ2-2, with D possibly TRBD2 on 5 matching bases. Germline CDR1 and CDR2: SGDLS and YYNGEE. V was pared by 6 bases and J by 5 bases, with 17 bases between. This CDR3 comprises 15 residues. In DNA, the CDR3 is TGTGCCAGCAACCGAGGGTTGGCGGGTACCGGGGAGCTGTTTTTT. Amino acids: CASNRGLAGTGELFF. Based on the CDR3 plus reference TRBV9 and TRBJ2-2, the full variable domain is DSGVTQTPKHLITATGQRVTLRCSPRSGDLSVYWYQQSLDQGLQFLIQYYNGEERAKGNILERFSAQQFPDLHSELNLSSLELGDSALYFCASNRGLAGTGELFFGEGSRLTVL.

The CDR3 bases are TGTGCCAGCTCGGGGGGCACCCTTTCCGGGGAGCTGTTTTTT. Translation gives CASSGGTLSGELFF. This chain links TRBV5-4 with TRBJ2-2, with D possibly matching TRBD2 (7 bases). There are 14 residues in the CDR3. Germline assignment: CDR1 SGHNT and CDR2 YYREEE (reference sequence). Between the trimmed V and J ends, which lost 7 bases and 6 bases, there was a span of 16 bases.

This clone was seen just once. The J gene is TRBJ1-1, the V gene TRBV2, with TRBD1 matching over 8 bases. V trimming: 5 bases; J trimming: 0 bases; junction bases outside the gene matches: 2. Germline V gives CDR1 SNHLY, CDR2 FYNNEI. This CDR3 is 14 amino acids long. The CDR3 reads CASSLDRVNTEAFF. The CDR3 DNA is TGTGCCAGCAGTTTGGACAGGGTGAACACTGAAGCTTTCTTT. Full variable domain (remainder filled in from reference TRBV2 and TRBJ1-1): EPEVTQTPSHQVTQMGQEVILRCVPISNHLYFYWYRQILGQKVEFLVSFYNNEISEKSEIFDDQFSVERPDGSNFTLKIRSTKLEDSAMYFCASSLDRVNTEAFFGQGTRLTVV.